The sequence of this T cell receptor (beta chain) was determined in a study of shared clonotypes between healthy human individuals. V was cut by 2 bases and J by 0 bases, with 21 bases left in between. The CDR3 totals 19 residues. CDR1 is SGHDT and CDR2 is YYEEEE in the germline V gene. About this clone itself: Its antigen is unknown.

Study-level results: The sole specimen, blood, was sampled, and tissue repertoires likely differ.

Ten immunoSEQ deep assay plates were used to sequence unsorted PBMC DNA. Assay used: immunoSEQ multiplex PCR; TCRdb lists only in-frame clones, some missing. The profile covers roughly 500,000 clones, with around 78% appearing a single time and 10% to 15% taken by the ten largest. Sequenced material: PBMCs. The chain links TRBV5-6 to TRBJ1-3; D call uncertain. This TCR came from a woman between 40 and 50 years old in good health. Some clones in this sample may be carry-over from other donors' samples. CDR3 sequence (DNA): TGTGCCAGCAGCTTTCGACCCCACCGCCGGCGGGACTCTGGAAACACCATATATTTT. Its protein product is CASSFRPHRRRDSGNTIYF.